The entry that follows covers one T cell receptor (beta chain) sequence. The sample originates from a study of blood T cell repertoires in COVID-19. CDR3 size: 14 residues. Trimming removed 4 bases from V and 3 bases from J, with 13 bases in between. Germline V gene sequence: CDR1 SGHRS, CDR2 YFSETQ. Sequenced by immunoSEQ multiplex PCR; TCRdb stores in-frame clones only, minus some. The sample holds 500,000 or so clones, around 87% seen once. This clonotype was sampled from a woman aged 18-30 years who had recovered from COVID-19. The chain carries TRBV5-1 and TRBJ1-1; weak D call: TRBD1 (5 bases). The sample consisted of PBMCs or T cells enriched from blood (not recorded which). CDR3 DNA sequence: TGCGCCAGCAGCCCCCAAGTAGGGGACACTGAAGCTTTCTTT. Translated, it gives CASSPQVGDTEAFF.